The 20 T cell receptor beta chains reported below all come from one sample, sequenced in a study of cytomegalovirus exposure and HLA in healthy donors. Primers included in the PCR were 60 Vbeta and 13 Jbeta primers. Profiled with immunoSEQ multiplex PCR; TCRdb holds only in-frame clones, not every one. The data show 140,000 to 150,000 clones, with more than 7.5% seen just once and 1.8% held by the top ten. The sequenced sample consisted of PBMCs. These receptor sequences come from a man aged 45-65 years in good health and CMV-seronegative.

The V and J genes are TRBV5-5 and TRBJ1-1; D is perhaps TRBD1 (6 bases). CDR3 size: 15 residues. With 5 bases removed from V and 1 base from J, the gap between germline ends came to 15 bases. From germline, CDR1 is SGHKS and CDR2 YYEKEE (reference sequence). The CDR3: CASSWGRGQNTEAFF. DNA of the CDR3: TGTGCCAGCAGTTGGGGGCGCGGGCAGAACACTGAAGCTTTCTTT.

The chain has TRBV30 and TRBJ1-4; D ambiguous. Looked up from germline, CDR1 is GTSNPN and CDR2 is SVGIG (reference sequence). V shed 2 bases and J shed 8 bases, with 12 bases lying between them. This CDR3 spans 13 amino acids. This CDR3 is CAWSKGGGEKLFF. The CDR3 nucleotides are TGTGCCTGGAGTAAGGGAGGTGGCGAAAAACTGTTTTTT.

J is TRBJ2-7 and V is TRBV6-1; 9 bases are shared with TRBD1. After removal of 5 bases from V and 3 bases from J, the junction contained 8 bases not matched to a gene. This CDR3 is built from 15 residues. Per the germline V gene, CDR1 is MNHNS and CDR2 is SASEGT. The CDR3 protein is CASSIRSGQGYEQYF. CDR3 sequence (DNA): TGTGCCAGCAGTATACGCTCGGGACAGGGCTACGAGCAGTACTTC.

This clone has just a few counts. V usage is TRBV19 and J usage is TRBJ2-6, with 12 bases lining up with TRBD1. CDR1 and CDR2 from the germline V gene are LNHDA and SQIVND (reference sequence). This CDR3 is 17 amino acids long. The V segment lost 5 bases and the J segment 3 bases; nucleotides outside the gene matches: 5. The CDR3 spells CASSSGTGGFGANVLTF. CDR3 bases: TGTGCCAGTAGTTCCGGGACAGGGGGCTTTGGGGCCAACGTCCTGACTTTC.

The table lists this clone with a few counts. The gene calls are TRBV10-2 and TRBJ1-4; D is possibly TRBD1 (5 bases). Per germline, CDR1 WSHSY and CDR2 SAAADI. Trimming shortened V by 6 bases and J by 8 bases, and 16 bases separated the two germline ends. This CDR3 spans 14 amino acids. The CDR3 loop reads CASRGSQGGEKLFF. The DNA of the CDR3 is TGCGCCAGCAGGGGTAGTCAGGGCGGCGAAAAACTGTTTTTT.

This clone was detected only a few times. The chain has TRBV30 and TRBJ2-7; 8 bases match TRBD2. Germline CDR1 reads GTSNPN; CDR2 reads SVGIG (reference sequence). V shed 7 bases, J shed 0 bases, and the junction held 8 bases outside the gene matches. The CDR3 consists of 14 residues. DNA of the CDR3: TGTGCCTCGAACGGGGGGGCGGCCTCCTACGAGCAGTACTTC. Translation: CASNGGAASYEQYF.

The V call is TRBV5-1, the J call TRBJ2-1; D is possibly TRBD1 (6 bases). V was trimmed by 6 bases and J by 1 base, leaving 17 bases between them. This CDR3 contains 16 residues. Germline values: CDR1 SGHRS, CDR2 YFSETQ. The CDR3 loop is CASTRARGRSYNEQFF. The CDR3 DNA sequence: TGCGCCAGCACCAGGGCAAGGGGGAGATCCTACAATGAGCAGTTCTTC.

This clone was observed a few times. The chain joins TRBV7-9 to TRBJ2-5; D might be TRBD1 (8 bases). The CDR3 consists of 13 residues. The ends were cut back, 5 bases at V and 10 bases at J, with 17 bases in the middle. Germline loops: CDR1 SEHNR, CDR2 FQNEAQ (reference sequence). CDR3 bases: TGTGCCAGCAGCCCTGGACAGGGAGGGATCCAGTACTTC. Translated: CASSPGQGGIQYF.

This clone was observed a few times. Other DNA variants within this sample encode the same CDR3. The genes are TRBV5-1 and TRBJ1-5; TRBD1 matches 7 bases. Germline V gene sequence: CDR1 SGHRS, CDR2 YFSETQ. CDR3 size: 15 residues. The junction had 8 bases not matched to a gene; V was cut back by 4 bases and J by 4 bases. CDR3 sequence: CASSVTTGRNQPQHF. CDR3 in DNA: TGCGCCAGCAGCGTTACGACAGGGAGGAATCAGCCCCAGCATTTT.

This clone was detected only a few times. The chain couples TRBV28 to TRBJ2-2; TRBD1 aligns across 9 bases. This CDR3 comprises 15 residues. Trimming at V came to 4 bases and at J to 7 bases, leaving 7 bases not matched to a gene. Germline V gives CDR1 MDHEN, CDR2 SYDVKM. The CDR3 DNA reads as TGTGCCAGCAGTTCTAACAGGGGGCCGGGCGGGGAGCTGTTTTTT. It codes for CASSSNRGPGGELFF.

This clone was found many times. V is TRBV4-2 and J is TRBJ2-1, with D tentatively TRBD1 (5 bases). CDR1 is LGHNA and CDR2 is YNFKEQ in the germline V gene. The CDR3 extends over 15 amino acids. Trimming removed 1 base at V and 9 bases at J, with 16 bases between. The CDR3 DNA is TGTGCCAGCAGCCAAGTAGGGGTAGGGCCCACTGAGCAGTTCTTC. Translation: CASSQVGVGPTEQFF.

The chain recombines TRBV7-9 with TRBJ2-1, with TRBD2 identical over 7 bases. The CDR3 consists of 16 residues. The trim removed 5 bases at V and 2 bases at J, leaving 9 bases unmatched. The germline V gene encodes CDR1 SEHNR and CDR2 FQNEAQ (reference sequence). CDR3 DNA: TGTGCCAGCAGCCTTATGGGGGGAGGGACCTACAATGAGCAGTTCTTC. This sequence encodes CASSLMGGGTYNEQFF. Full variable domain (missing parts from reference TRBV7-9 and TRBJ2-1): DTGVSQNPRHKITKRGQNVTFRCDPISEHNRLYWYRQTLGQGPEFLTYFQNEAQLEKSRLLSDRFSAERPKGSFSTLEIQRTEQGDSAMYLCASSLMGGGTYNEQFFGPGTRLTVL.

There are a few counts of this clone. The rearrangement links TRBV6-5 to TRBJ1-1, with TRBD1 identical over 7 bases. The length of the CDR3 is 14 residues. The germline gives CDR1 MNHEY, CDR2 SVGAGI. Trimming removed 7 bases from V and 0 bases from J; junction bases left unmatched: 5. CDR3 amino acids: CASNQQGMNTEAFF. DNA of the CDR3: TGTGCCAGCAACCAACAGGGGATGAACACTGAAGCTTTCTTT.

This clone appeared many times. The chain couples TRBV19 to TRBJ2-1; TRBD2 agrees at 8 bases. Germline values: CDR1 LNHDA, CDR2 SQIVND (reference sequence). The junction had 5 bases not matched to a gene; V was cut back by 4 bases and J by 6 bases. CDR3 length equals 14 residues. Here the CDR3 DNA reads TGTGCCAGTAGTACCGGGACTAGTCTCAATGAGCAGTTCTTC. Translating it yields CASSTGTSLNEQFF.

The chain combines TRBV5-5 with TRBJ2-5, with D perhaps matching TRBD2 (5 bases). V was cut by 0 bases and J by 5 bases, with 14 bases left in between. The CDR3 runs to 15 residues. CDR1 is SGHKS and CDR2 is YYEKEE in the germline V gene (reference sequence). The DNA of the CDR3 is TGTGCCAGCAGCTTGGGGGTAGCGAGTCTGGAGACCCAGTACTTC. This translates into CASSLGVASLETQYF.

This clone was counted only a few times. The rearrangement uses TRBV6-1 and TRBJ1-1; 10 bases fit TRBD1. Trimming removed 6 bases from V and 7 bases from J; junction bases left unmatched: 8. Germline assignment: CDR1 MNHNS and CDR2 SASEGT. The CDR3 is 14 amino acids. The CDR3 nucleotides read TGTGCCAGCAGCTATGACAGGGGGCAGATTGAAGCTTTCTTT. This encodes CASSYDRGQIEAFF.

This chain joins TRBV5-1 and TRBJ2-5; 8 bases match TRBD2. The CDR3 runs to 13 residues. Germline CDR1 is SGHRS and CDR2 is YFSETQ. The V gene end was trimmed by 4 bases and the J gene end by 2 bases; junction bases not matched to a gene: 1. The CDR3 bases are TGCGCCAGCAGCCGCGGGGGGCAAGAGACCCAGTACTTC. This translates into CASSRGGQETQYF.

Only a few counts were recorded for this clone. The J gene is TRBJ2-1, the V gene TRBV5-1, with TRBD1 matching 12 bases. CDR1 SGHRS and CDR2 YFSETQ come from the germline V gene. Trimming at V came to 4 bases and at J to 8 bases, leaving 10 bases not matched to a gene. The length of the CDR3 is 16 residues. The chain's CDR3 is CASSLTGTGGRYEQFF. CDR3 nucleotides: TGCGCCAGCAGCCTAACCGGGACAGGGGGCAGGTATGAGCAGTTCTTC.

This clone was counted only a few times. This chain joins TRBV5-6 and TRBJ1-4, with D uncertain. Germline CDR1 reads SGHDT; CDR2 reads YYEEEE. CDR3 length: 15 residues. Trimming took off 5 bases at V and 3 bases at J, with 14 bases between the two ends. CDR3 in amino acids: CASRVASLANEKLFF. The CDR3 DNA follows: TGTGCCAGCAGAGTCGCGTCCTTAGCTAATGAAAAACTGTTTTTT. Based on the CDR3 plus reference TRBV5-6 and TRBJ1-4, the full variable domain is DAGVTQSPTHLIKTRGQQVTLRCSPKSGHDTVSWYQQALGQGPQFIFQYYEEEERQRGNFPDRFSGHQFPNYSSELNVNALLLGDSALYLCASRVASLANEKLFFGSGTQLSVL.

This clone occurred a few times. This rearrangement joins TRBV4-1 to TRBJ2-7; 7 bases line up with TRBD2. Losses at the gene ends were 0 bases for V and 5 bases for J; bases not matched to a gene: 10. The CDR3 totals 16 residues. Germline V gene data show CDR1 as MGHRA and CDR2 as YSYEKL. CDR3 residues: CASSQDLLAGADEQYF. CDR3 coding DNA: TGCGCCAGCAGCCAAGATCTCCTTGCGGGAGCGGACGAGCAGTACTTC.